The 5 T cell receptor beta chains below all came from one sample that was sequenced in a study of cytomegalovirus exposure and HLA in healthy donors. The PCR ran on 60 Vbeta and 13 Jbeta primers. TCRdb keeps only in-frame clones here, not all; method: immunoSEQ multiplex PCR. The sample yields some 150,000 clones, roughly three quarters seen once. The sequenced sample was PBMCs. The receptors stem from a woman in her 40s in good health and CMV-seropositive.

The sample holds a few counts of this clone. J is TRBJ2-6 and V is TRBV21-1; the table's D call TRBD1 went unverified against the DNA. TRBV21-1 counts as a pseudogene. CDR3 size: 14 residues. In DNA form, the CDR3 reads TGTGCCAGCAGCGGACAGGGCGATAAGTGGGTCCTGACTTTC. The encoded protein is CASSGQGDKWVLTF.

The V and J genes are TRBV5-4 and TRBJ1-1, with 7 positions matching TRBD1. The CDR3 is made up of 14 amino acids. Trimming cost V 4 bases and J 5 bases; bases outside gene matches: 8. Germline assignment: CDR1 SGHNT and CDR2 YYREEE (reference sequence). The CDR3 loop is CASSGRQGGTEAFF. The CDR3 nucleotides are TGTGCCAGCAGCGGTAGACAGGGTGGAACTGAAGCTTTCTTT. Full variable domain (missing parts from reference TRBV5-4 and TRBJ1-1): ETGVTQSPTHLIKTRGQQVTLRCSSQSGHNTVSWYQQALGQGPQFIFQYYREEENGRGNFPPRFSGLQFPNYSSELNVNALELDDSALYLCASSGRQGGTEAFFGQGTRLTVV.

There are a few counts of this clone. V is TRBV4-1 and J is TRBJ1-2; 9 nucleotides match TRBD1. V lost 4 bases to trimming and J lost 6 bases; unmatched junction nucleotides: 3. The CDR3 length is 13 residues. CDR1 and CDR2 from the germline V gene are MGHRA and YSYEKL. The CDR3 bases are TGCGCCAGCAGCCCCCGGACAGGGGATGGCTACACCTTC. It codes for CASSPRTGDGYTF.

This clone was counted between two and nine times. CDR3 loop: CASRGLPGDEQYF. CDR3 in DNA: TGTGCCAGCCGGGGATTACCGGGAGACGAGCAGTACTTC. The chain links TRBV25-1 to TRBJ2-7; D might be TRBD2 (6 bases). V gave up 8 bases and J gave up 5 bases, with 16 bases separating them. Germline V CDR1 and CDR2: MGHDK, SYGVNS. This CDR3 contains 13 residues.

The gene calls are TRBV5-4 and TRBJ2-7; 11 nucleotides match TRBD1. There are 16 residues in the CDR3. The ends lost 1 base at V and 2 bases at J; junction bases unmatched: 5. Germline V gives CDR1 SGHNT, CDR2 YYREEE (reference sequence). CDR3 nucleotide sequence: TGTGCCAGCAGCTTGTCGGGGGGACAGGGGGCCTACGAGCAGTACTTC. Translation gives CASSLSGGQGAYEQYF.